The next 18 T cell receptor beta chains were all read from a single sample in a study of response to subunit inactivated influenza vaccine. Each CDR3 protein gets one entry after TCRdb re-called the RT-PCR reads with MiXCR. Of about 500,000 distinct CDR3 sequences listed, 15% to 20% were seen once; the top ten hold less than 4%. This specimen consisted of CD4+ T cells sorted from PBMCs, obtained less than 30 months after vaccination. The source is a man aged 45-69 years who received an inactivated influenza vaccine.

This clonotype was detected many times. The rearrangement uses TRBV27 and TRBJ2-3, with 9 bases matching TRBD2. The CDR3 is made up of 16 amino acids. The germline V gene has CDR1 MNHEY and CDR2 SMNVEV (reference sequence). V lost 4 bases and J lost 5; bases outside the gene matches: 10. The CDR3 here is CASSSPYLAGRDTQYF. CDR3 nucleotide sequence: TGTGCCAGCAGTTCCCCTTATCTAGCGGGAAGAGATACGCAGTATTTT.

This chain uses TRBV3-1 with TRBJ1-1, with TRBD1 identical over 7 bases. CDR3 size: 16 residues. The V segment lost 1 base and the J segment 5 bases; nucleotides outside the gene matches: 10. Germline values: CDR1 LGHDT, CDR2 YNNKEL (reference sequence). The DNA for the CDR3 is TGTGCCAGCAGCCAAGGAGGACAGGTGAAGGGGACTGAAGCTTTCTTT. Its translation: CASSQGGQVKGTEAFF. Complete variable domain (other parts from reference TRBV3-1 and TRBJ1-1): DTAVSQTPKYLVTQMGNDKSIKCEQNLGHDTMYWYKQDSKKFLKIMFSYNNKELIINETVPNRFSPKSPDKAHLNLHINSLELGDSAVYFCASSQGGQVKGTEAFFGQGTRLTVV.

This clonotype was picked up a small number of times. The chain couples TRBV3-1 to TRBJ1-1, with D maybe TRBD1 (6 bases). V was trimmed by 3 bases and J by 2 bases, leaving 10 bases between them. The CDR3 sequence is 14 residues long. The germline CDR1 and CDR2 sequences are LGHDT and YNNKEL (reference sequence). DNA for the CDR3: TGTGCCAGCAGCCACGTGGGGGCAAACACTGAAGCTTTCTTT. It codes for CASSHVGANTEAFF.

The CDR3 DNA is TGCAGTGCTAGAGTGACAGGCGGTAGCAATCAGCCCCAGCATTTT. This codes for CSARVTGGSNQPQHF. The chain is built from TRBV20-1 and TRBJ1-5, with D tentatively TRBD1 (6 bases). The CDR3 is 15 amino acids. Germline assignment: CDR1 DFQATT and CDR2 SNEGSKA (reference sequence). The V and J ends lost 1 base and 0 bases respectively, with 10 bases between them.

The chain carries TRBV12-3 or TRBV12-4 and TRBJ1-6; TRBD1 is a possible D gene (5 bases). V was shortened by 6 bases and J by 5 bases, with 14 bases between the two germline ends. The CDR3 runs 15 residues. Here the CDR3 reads CASSRGTGNNSPLHF. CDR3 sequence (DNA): TGTGCCAGCAGCCGTGGGACGGGGAATAATTCACCCCTCCACTTT.

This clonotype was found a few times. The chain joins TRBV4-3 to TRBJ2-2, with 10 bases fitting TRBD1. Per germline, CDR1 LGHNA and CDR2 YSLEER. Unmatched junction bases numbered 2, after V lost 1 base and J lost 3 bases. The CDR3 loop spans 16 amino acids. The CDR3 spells CASSQGTGGHTGELFF. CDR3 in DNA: TGCGCCAGCAGCCAAGGGACAGGGGGTCACACCGGGGAGCTGTTTTTT.

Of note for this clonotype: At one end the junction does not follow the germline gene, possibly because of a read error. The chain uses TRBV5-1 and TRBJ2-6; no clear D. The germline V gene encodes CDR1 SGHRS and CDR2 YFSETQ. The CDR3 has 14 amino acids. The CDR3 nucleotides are TGCGCCAGCAGCTTACCGTCTGGAGCCAACGTCCTGACTTTC. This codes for CASSLPSGANVLTF.

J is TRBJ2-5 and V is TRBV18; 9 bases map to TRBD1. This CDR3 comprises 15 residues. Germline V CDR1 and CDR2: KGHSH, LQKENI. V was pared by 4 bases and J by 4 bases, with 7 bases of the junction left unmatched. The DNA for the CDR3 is TGTGCCAGCTCACACTCCGGGACAGGGAGAGAGACCCAGTACTTC. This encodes CASSHSGTGRETQYF.

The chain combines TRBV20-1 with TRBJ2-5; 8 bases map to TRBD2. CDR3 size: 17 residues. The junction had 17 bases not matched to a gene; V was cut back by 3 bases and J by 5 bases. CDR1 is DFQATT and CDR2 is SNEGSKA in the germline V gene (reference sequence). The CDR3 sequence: CSARPHAGRGGRETQYF. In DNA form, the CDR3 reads TGCAGTGCTAGGCCACACGCAGGCCGGGGCGGGAGGGAGACCCAGTACTTC.

DNA of the CDR3: TGTGCCAGCTCACCCGATCGAATGGCTGAAGCTTTCTTT. It is translated as CASSPDRMAEAFF. This chain joins TRBV18 and TRBJ1-1; no definite D call. The ends were cut back, 3 bases at V and 6 bases at J, with 11 bases in the middle. There are 13 residues in the CDR3. The germline gives CDR1 KGHSH, CDR2 LQKENI.

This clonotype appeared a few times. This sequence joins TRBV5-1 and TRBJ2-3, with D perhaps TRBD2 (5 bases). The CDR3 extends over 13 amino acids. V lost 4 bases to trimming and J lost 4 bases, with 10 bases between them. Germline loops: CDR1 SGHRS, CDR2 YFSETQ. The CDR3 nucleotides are TGCGCCAGCAGCCGTCTAGCCTCAGATACGCAGTATTTT. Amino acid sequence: CASSRLASDTQYF.

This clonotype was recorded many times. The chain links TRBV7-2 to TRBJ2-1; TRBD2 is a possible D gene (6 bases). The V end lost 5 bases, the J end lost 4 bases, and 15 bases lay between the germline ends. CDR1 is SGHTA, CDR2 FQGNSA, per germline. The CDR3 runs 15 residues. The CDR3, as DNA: TGTGCCAGCAGCCCACTAGCAAAACGTTACAATGAGCAGTTCTTC. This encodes CASSPLAKRYNEQFF. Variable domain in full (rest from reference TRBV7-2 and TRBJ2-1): GAGVSQSPSNKVTEKGKDVELRCDPISGHTALYWYRQSLGQGLEFLIYFQGNSAPDKSGLPSDRFSAERTGGSVSTLTIQRTQQEDSAVYLCASSPLAKRYNEQFFGPGTRLTVL.

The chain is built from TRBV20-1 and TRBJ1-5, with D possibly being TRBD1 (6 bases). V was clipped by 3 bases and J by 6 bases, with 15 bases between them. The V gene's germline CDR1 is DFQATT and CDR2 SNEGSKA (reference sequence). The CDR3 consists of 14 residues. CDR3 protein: CSASPQDRGQPQHF. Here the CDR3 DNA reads TGCAGTGCTAGCCCCCAGGACAGAGGTCAGCCCCAGCATTTT.

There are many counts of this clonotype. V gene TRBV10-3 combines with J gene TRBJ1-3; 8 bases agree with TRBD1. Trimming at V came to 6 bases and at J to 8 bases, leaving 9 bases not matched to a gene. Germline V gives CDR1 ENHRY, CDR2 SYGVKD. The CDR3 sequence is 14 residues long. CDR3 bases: TGTGCCATCAGCCCGACAGGGGCCGGGGACACCATATATTTT. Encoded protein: CAISPTGAGDTIYF.

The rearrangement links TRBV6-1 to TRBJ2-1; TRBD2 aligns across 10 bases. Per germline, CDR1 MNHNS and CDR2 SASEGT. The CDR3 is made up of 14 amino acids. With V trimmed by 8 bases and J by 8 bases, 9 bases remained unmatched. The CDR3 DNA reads TGTGCCAGCCTCTTAGCGGGAGGAGAGGATGAGCAGTTCTTC. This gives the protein CASLLAGGEDEQFF.

The CDR3 protein is CASRSPGGAGTGELFF. The CDR3 DNA follows: TGTGCCAGTAGGAGTCCGGGGGGCGCGGGCACCGGGGAGCTGTTTTTT. The chain recombines TRBV19 with TRBJ2-2, with D perhaps TRBD2 (7 bases). The CDR3 spans 16 residues. Germline loops: CDR1 LNHDA, CDR2 SQIVND (reference sequence). V was pared by 6 bases and J by 4 bases, with 18 bases between.

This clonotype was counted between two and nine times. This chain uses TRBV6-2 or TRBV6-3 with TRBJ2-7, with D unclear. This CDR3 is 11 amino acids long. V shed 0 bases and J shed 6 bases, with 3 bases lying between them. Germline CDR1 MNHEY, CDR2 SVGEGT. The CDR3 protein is CASSYSVEQYF. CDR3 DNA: TGTGCCAGCAGTTACTCTGTCGAGCAGTACTTC.

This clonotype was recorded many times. This chain's CDR3 is CATSSRGVADTQYF. CDR3 coding DNA: TGTGCCACCAGCAGCCGCGGGGTAGCAGATACGCAGTATTTT. The V call is TRBV15, the J call TRBJ2-3; D might be TRBD2 (6 bases). Germline V gene sequence: CDR1 LNHNV, CDR2 YYDKDF (reference sequence). V was shortened by 3 bases and J by 4 bases, with 11 bases between the two germline ends. The CDR3 is made up of 14 amino acids.